This TCR beta chain was obtained from a study of cytotoxic CD8 clonotypes in ibrutinib-treated CLL. Only in-frame clones appear in the TCRdb table, and some are missing; sequencing was by immunoSEQ multiplex PCR. This table holds some 81,000 clones, 70% to 80% found once. For this clone: The antigen is undetermined.

The CDR3 totals 14 residues. The V and J ends lost 5 bases and 7 bases respectively, with 14 bases between them. The germline V gene has CDR1 SEHNR and CDR2 FQNEAQ (reference sequence). General study results and limits: Clonality, elevated at ibrutinib response, dropped back toward baseline at progression. While tracking circulating CD8+ T-cell counts, baseline clonality exceeded that of age-matched healthy donors.

This sequence was found in a human donor with chronic lymphocytic leukemia. Material: PBMCs, obtained after 12 months of ibrutinib treatment. The chain combines TRBV7-9 with TRBJ1-4; D remains unclear. CDR3 nucleotides: TGTGCCAGCAGCCCCCCCGTTGGGGTTGAAAAACTGTTTTTT. Translation gives CASSPPVGVEKLFF.